Described below is a single T cell receptor (beta chain) sequence and its context. These data are taken from a study of T cell changes during pregnancy in multiple sclerosis. The protocol was immunoSEQ multiplex PCR, while the TCRdb copy is restricted to in-frame clones and leaves out a portion. The data show fewer than 95,000 clones, approximately 90% seen once. The CDR3 is 18 residues long. Germline values: CDR1 SGHNT, CDR2 YENEEA. The J segment lost 7 bases and the V segment lost 0 bases, leaving 10 bases of the junction unmatched. Sample: peripheral blood, taken in the first trimester of pregnancy. The genes are TRBV11-3 and TRBJ2-1, with 12 bases lining up with TRBD2. The clonotype originates from a female donor in good health, enrolled as a control in a pregnancy study. CDR3 protein: CASSLDLGILAGGNEQFF. The DNA of the CDR3 is TGTGCCAGCAGCTTAGATCTCGGTATCCTAGCGGGAGGGAATGAGCAGTTCTTC.